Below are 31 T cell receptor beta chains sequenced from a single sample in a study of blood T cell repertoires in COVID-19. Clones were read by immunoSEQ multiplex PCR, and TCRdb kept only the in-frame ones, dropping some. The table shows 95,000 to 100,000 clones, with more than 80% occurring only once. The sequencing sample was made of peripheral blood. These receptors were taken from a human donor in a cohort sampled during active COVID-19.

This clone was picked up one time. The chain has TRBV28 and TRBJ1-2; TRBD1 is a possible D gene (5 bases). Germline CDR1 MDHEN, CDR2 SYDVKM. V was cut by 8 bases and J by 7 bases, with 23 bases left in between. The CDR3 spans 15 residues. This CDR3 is CASLSAGLGLGGYTF. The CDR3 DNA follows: TGTGCCAGCCTTTCGGCGGGACTAGGTCTCGGTGGCTACACCTTC.

The CDR3 coding sequence is TGTGCCAGCAGCTCAGGACAGCCCGTTAATCAGCCCCAGCATTTT. This encodes CASSSGQPVNQPQHF. The V gene is TRBV5-8, the J gene TRBJ1-5, with a possible D match to TRBD1 (6 bases). Deletions cut 3 bases from V and 4 bases from J, with 14 bases between. The CDR3 covers 15 residues. The germline CDR1 and CDR2 sequences are SGHTS and YDEGEE.

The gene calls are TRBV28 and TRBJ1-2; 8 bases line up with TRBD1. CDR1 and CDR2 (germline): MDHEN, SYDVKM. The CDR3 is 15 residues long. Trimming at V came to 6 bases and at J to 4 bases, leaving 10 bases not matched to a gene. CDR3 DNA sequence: TGTGCCAGCAGCGCATGGACAGGGAGCGGCTATGGCTACACCTTC. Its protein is CASSAWTGSGYGYTF.

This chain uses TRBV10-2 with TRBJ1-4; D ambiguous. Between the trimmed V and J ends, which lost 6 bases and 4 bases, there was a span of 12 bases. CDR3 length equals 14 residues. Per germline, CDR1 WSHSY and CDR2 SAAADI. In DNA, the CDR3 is TGCGCCAGCAGCGTTTGGCCAAATAATGAAAAACTGTTTTTT. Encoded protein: CASSVWPNNEKLFF.

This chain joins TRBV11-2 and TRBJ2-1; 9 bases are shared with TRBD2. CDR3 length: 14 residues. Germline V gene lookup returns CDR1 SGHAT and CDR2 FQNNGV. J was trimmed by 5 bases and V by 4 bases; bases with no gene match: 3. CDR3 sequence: CASSSGLANNEQFF. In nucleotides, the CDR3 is TGTGCCAGCAGCTCGGGACTAGCCAACAATGAGCAGTTCTTC.

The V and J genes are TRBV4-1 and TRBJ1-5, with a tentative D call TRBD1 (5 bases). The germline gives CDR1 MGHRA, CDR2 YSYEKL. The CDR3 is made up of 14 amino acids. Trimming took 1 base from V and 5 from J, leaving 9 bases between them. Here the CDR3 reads CASSQGQQYQPQHF. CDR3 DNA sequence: TGCGCCAGCAGCCAAGGACAGCAATATCAGCCCCAGCATTTT.

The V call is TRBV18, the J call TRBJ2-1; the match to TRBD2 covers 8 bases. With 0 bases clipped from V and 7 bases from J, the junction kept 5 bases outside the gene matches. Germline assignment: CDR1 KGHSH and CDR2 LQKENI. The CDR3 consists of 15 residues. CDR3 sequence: CASSPPNGRANEQFF. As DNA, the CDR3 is TGTGCCAGCTCACCACCGAACGGGAGGGCGAATGAGCAGTTCTTC.

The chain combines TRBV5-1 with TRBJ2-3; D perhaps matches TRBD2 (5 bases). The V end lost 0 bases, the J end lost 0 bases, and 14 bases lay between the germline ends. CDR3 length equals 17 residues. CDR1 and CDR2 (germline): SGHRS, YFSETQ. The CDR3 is CASSLGRSTLSTDTQYF. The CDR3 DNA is TGCGCCAGCAGCTTGGGGAGGTCGACACTCAGCACAGATACGCAGTATTTT.

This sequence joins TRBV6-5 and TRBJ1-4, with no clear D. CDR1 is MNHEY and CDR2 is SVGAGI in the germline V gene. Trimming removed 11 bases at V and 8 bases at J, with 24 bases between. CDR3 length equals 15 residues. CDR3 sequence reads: CAANPGEGINEKLFF. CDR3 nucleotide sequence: TGTGCCGCCAACCCCGGGGAGGGAATAAACGAAAAACTGTTTTTT.

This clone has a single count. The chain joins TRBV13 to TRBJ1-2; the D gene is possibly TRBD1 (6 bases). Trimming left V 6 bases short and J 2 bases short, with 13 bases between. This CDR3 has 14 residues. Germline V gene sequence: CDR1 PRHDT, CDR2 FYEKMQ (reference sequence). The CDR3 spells CASRRGGGNYGYTF. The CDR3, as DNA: TGTGCCAGCAGGCGAGGGGGGGGCAACTATGGCTACACCTTC. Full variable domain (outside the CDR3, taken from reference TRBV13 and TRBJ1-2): AAGVIQSPRHLIKEKRETATLKCYPIPRHDTVYWYQQGPGQDPQFLISFYEKMQSDKGSIPDRFSAQQFSDYHSELNMSSLELGDSALYFCASRRGGGNYGYTFGSGTRLTVV.

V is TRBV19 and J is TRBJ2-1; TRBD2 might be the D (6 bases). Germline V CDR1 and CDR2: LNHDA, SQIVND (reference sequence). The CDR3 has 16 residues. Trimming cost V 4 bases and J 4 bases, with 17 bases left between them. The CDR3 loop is CASSNSGVGPYNEQFF. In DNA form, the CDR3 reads TGTGCCAGTAGTAATAGCGGTGTGGGGCCATACAATGAGCAGTTCTTC.

The CDR3 DNA follows: TGCGCCAGCAGTAAGCGACAGGGATTCCCGAAGGTGAATGAGCAGTTCTTC. It encodes CASSKRQGFPKVNEQFF. The genes are TRBV10-1 and TRBJ2-1; TRBD1 matches 7 bases. The V and J ends lost 5 bases and 7 bases, in that order; junction bases with no gene match: 17. The CDR3 has 17 residues. Germline V CDR1 and CDR2: WNHNN, SYGVQD (reference sequence).

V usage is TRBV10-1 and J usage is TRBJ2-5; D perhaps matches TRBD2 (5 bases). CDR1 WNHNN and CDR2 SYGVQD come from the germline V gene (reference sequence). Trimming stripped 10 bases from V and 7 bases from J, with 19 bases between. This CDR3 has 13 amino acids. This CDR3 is CATSGAVRGTQYF. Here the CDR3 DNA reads TGCGCCACCTCCGGAGCGGTTCGGGGGACCCAGTACTTC.

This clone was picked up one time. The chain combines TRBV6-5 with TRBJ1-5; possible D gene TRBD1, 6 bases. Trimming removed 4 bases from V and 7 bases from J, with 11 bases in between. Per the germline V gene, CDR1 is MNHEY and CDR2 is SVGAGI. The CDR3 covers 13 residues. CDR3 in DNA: TGTGCCAGCAGTTCACAGGGTCGGCAGCCCCAGCATTTT. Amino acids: CASSSQGRQPQHF.

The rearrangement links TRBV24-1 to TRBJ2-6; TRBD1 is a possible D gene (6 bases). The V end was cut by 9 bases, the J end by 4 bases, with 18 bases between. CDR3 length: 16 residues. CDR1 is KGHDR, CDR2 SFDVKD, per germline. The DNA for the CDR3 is TGTGCCACCGGGCCGGACAGTGGTACCGGGGCCAACGTCCTGACTTTC. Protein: CATGPDSGTGANVLTF.

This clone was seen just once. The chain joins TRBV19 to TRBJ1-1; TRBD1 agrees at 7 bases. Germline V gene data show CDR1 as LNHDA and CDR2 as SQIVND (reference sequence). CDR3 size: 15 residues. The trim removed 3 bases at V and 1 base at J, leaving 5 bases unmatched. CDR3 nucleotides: TGTGCCAGTAGTATGACTCGGACAGGGAACACTGAAGCTTTCTTT. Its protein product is CASSMTRTGNTEAFF.

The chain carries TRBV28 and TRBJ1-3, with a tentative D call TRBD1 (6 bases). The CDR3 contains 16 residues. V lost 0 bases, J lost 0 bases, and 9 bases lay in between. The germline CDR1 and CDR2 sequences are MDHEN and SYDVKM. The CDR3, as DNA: TGTGCCAGCAGTTTATGGCGACAGGTCTCTGGAAACACCATATATTTT. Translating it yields CASSLWRQVSGNTIYF.

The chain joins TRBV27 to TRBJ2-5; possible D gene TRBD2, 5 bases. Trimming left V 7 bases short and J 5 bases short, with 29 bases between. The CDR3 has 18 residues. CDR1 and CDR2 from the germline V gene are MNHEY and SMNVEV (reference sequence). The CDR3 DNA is TGTGCCAGCAACGCCCTTAATTTGGGCAGGCCTTCGGGGGAGACCCAGTACTTC. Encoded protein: CASNALNLGRPSGETQYF.

The CDR3 sequence is CASWTGGAAYEQYF. Here the CDR3 DNA reads TGTGCCAGCTGGACAGGGGGCGCCGCCTACGAGCAGTACTTC. This chain uses TRBV18 with TRBJ2-7; 11 nucleotides agree with TRBD1. The CDR3 extends over 14 amino acids. Per the germline V gene, CDR1 is KGHSH and CDR2 is LQKENI. With 7 bases clipped from V and 2 bases from J, the junction kept 4 bases outside the gene matches.

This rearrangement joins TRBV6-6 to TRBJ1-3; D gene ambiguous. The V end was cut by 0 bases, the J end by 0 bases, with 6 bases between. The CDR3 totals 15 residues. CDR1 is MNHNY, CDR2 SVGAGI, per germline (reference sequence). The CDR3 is CASSYSGSSGNTIYF. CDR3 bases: TGTGCCAGCAGTTACTCAGGGAGCTCTGGAAACACCATATATTTT.

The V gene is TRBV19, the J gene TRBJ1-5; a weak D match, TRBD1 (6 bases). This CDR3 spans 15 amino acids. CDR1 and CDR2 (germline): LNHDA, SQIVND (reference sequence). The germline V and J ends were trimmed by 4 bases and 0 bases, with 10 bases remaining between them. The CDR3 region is CASSTLGGSNQPQHF. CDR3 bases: TGTGCCAGTAGTACCCTAGGGGGTAGCAATCAGCCCCAGCATTTT.

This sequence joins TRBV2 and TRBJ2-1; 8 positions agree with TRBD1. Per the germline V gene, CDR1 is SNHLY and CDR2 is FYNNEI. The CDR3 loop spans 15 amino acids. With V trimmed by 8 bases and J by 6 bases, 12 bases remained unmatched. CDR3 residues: CASWAPTGESNEQFF. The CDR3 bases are TGTGCCAGCTGGGCTCCGACAGGGGAGAGCAATGAGCAGTTCTTC.

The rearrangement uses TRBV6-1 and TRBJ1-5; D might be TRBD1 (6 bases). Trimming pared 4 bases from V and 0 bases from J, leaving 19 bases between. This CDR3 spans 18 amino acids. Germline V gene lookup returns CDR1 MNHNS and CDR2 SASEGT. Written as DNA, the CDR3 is TGTGCCAGCAGTGCCCCAGGGGTAAGTCTGGTTAGCAATCAGCCCCAGCATTTT. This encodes CASSAPGVSLVSNQPQHF.

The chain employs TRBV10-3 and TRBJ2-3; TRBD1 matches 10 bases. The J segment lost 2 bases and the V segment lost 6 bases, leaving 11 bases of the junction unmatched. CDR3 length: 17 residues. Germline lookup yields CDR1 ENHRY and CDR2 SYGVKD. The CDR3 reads CAIRGDPDRGHTDTQYF. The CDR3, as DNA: TGTGCCATCAGGGGGGACCCAGACAGGGGGCACACAGATACGCAGTATTTT.

CDR3 in amino acids: CATNSGGYTGELFF. In nucleotides, the CDR3 is TGTGCCACTAATTCCGGGGGGTATACCGGGGAGCTGTTTTTT. V gene TRBV15 combines with J gene TRBJ2-2, with 7 bases identical to TRBD2. Unmatched junction bases numbered 9, after V lost 9 bases and J lost 5 bases. The V gene's germline CDR1 is LNHNV and CDR2 YYDKDF (reference sequence). This CDR3 comprises 14 residues.

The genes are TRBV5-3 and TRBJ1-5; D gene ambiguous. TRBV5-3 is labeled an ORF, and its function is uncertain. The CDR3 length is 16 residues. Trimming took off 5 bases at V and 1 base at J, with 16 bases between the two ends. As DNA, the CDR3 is TGTGCCAGAAGGACTAAGTCACACCTGAGCAATCAGCCCCAGCATTTT. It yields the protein CARRTKSHLSNQPQHF.

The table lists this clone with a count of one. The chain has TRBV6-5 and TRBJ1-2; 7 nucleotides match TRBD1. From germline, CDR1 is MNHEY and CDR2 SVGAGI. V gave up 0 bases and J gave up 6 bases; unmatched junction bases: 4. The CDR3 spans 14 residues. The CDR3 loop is CASSYSRQGDGYTF. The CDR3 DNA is TGTGCCAGCAGTTACTCTAGACAGGGTGATGGCTACACCTTC.

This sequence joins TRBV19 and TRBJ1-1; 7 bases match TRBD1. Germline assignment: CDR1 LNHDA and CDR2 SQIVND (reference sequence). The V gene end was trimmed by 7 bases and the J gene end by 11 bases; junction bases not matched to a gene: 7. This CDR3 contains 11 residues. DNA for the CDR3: TGTGCCAGTATCGGGAGGGGGCGGGCTTTCTTT. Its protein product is CASIGRGRAFF.

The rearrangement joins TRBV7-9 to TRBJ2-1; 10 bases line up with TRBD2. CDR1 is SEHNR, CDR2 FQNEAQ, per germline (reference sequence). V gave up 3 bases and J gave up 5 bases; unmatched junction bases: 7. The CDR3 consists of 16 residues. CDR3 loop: CASSFTGTSAHNEQFF. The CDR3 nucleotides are TGTGCCAGCAGCTTTACCGGGACTAGCGCCCACAATGAGCAGTTCTTC. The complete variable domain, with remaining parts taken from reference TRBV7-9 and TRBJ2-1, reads DTGVSQNPRHKITKRGQNVTFRCDPISEHNRLYWYRQTLGQGPEFLTYFQNEAQLEKSRLLSDRFSAERPKGSFSTLEIQRTEQGDSAMYLCASSFTGTSAHNEQFFGPGTRLTVL.

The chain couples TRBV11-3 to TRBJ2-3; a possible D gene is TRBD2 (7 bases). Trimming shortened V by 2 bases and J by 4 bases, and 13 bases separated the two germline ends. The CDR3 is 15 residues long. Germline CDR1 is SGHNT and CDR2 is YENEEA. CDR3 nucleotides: TGTGCCAGCAGCTTAATGGGGGGGCTGTCAGATACGCAGTATTTT. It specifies CASSLMGGLSDTQYF.

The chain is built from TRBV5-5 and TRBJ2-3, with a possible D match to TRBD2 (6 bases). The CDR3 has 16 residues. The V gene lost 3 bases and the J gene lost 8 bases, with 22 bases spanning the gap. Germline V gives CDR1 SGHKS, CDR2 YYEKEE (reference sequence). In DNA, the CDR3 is TGTGCCAGCAGCTCTATTCTAGCGTATAGGCCGGGTACGCAGTATTTT. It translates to CASSSILAYRPGTQYF.